A single T cell receptor beta chain is shown here with its context. These data originate in a study of cytomegalovirus exposure and HLA in healthy donors. At the level of the study: An early release of data contained 80 million to 85 million unique TCRs, which came from HLA-typed donors.

From germline, CDR1 is GTSNPN and CDR2 SVGIG (reference sequence). There are 16 residues in the CDR3. V shed 0 bases and J shed 8 bases, with 20 bases lying between them. Primers for the PCR totalled 60 Vbeta and 13 Jbeta. Profiled with immunoSEQ multiplex PCR; TCRdb holds only in-frame clones, not every one. Here the sample spans about 120,000 clones, 70% to 80% being singletons. The sample consisted of PBMCs. The receptor was isolated from a female donor in good health and CMV-seronegative. V usage is TRBV30 and J usage is TRBJ2-1, with D tentatively TRBD1 (6 bases). CDR3 in amino acids: CAWSVRGPTGIDEQFF. CDR3 in DNA: TGTGCCTGGAGTGTACGTGGGCCAACAGGGATAGATGAGCAGTTCTTC.